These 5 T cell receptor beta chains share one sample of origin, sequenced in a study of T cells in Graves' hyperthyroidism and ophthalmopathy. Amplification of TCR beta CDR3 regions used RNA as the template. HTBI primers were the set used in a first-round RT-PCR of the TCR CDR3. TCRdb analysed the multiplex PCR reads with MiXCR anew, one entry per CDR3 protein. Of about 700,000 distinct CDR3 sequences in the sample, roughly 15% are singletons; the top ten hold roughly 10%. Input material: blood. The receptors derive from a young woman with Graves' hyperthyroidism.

The CDR3 region is CATAPAQGAGEQYF. CDR3 DNA sequence: TGTGCCACCGCCCCAGCGCAGGGGGCCGGGGAGCAGTACTTC. The chain is built from TRBV19 and TRBJ2-7; 8 bases match TRBD1. From germline, CDR1 is LNHDA and CDR2 SQIVND (reference sequence). After removal of 10 bases from V and 7 bases from J, the junction contained 15 bases not matched to a gene. The CDR3 runs to 14 residues.

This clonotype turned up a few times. As DNA, the CDR3 is TGTGCCAGCAGCTCCTACCGGGACCGGGGAGAGCAGTACTTC. It encodes CASSSYRDRGEQYF. J is TRBJ2-7 and V is TRBV7-2; either TRBD1 or TRBD2 may fit D (5 bases each). Trimming shortened V by 4 bases and J by 7 bases, and 17 bases separated the two germline ends. CDR1 is SGHTA, CDR2 FQGNSA, per germline. The CDR3 has 14 residues.

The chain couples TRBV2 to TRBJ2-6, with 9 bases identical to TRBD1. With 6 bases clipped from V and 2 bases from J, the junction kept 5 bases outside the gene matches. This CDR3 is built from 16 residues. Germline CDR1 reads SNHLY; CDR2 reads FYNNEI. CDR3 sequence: CASRAQGAAGANVLTF. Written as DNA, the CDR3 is TGTGCCAGCAGGGCACAGGGGGCCGCTGGGGCCAACGTCCTGACTTTC. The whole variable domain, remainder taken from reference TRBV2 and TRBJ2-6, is EPEVTQTPSHQVTQMGQEVILRCVPISNHLYFYWYRQILGQKVEFLVSFYNNEISEKSEIFDDQFSVERPDGSNFTLKIRSTKLEDSAMYFCASRAQGAAGANVLTFGAGSRLTVL.

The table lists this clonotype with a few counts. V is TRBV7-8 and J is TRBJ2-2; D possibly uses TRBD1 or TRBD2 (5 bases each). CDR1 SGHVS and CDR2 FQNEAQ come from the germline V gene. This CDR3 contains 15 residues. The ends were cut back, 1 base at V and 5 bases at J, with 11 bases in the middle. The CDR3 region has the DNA TGTGCCAGCAGCTTAGTCAGGGACGGAACCGGGGAGCTGTTTTTT. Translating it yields CASSLVRDGTGELFF.

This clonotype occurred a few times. This CDR3 is CASSRERGTNTGELFF. DNA for the CDR3: TGTGCCAGCTCACGGGAGAGGGGCACGAACACCGGGGAGCTGTTTTTT. The chain has TRBV18 and TRBJ2-2; D tentatively reads TRBD1 or TRBD2 (5 bases each). CDR3 length: 16 residues. CDR1 and CDR2 (germline): KGHSH, LQKENI. V dropped 4 bases and J dropped 0 bases, with 12 bases sitting between them.